The entry below describes one TCR beta chain. Its antigen is not known. The CDR3 loop spans 16 amino acids. V lost 5 bases and J lost 5, with 18 bases in between. The record originates from a study of CD8 T cells in ankylosing spondylitis. Overall study results and limits: Disease-linked clones were reportedly significantly enriched in matched ankylosing spondylitis synovial fluid. A TCR beta motif of several highly homologous variants seemed to mark ankylosing spondylitis blood.

The TCR beta libraries were generated through quantitative 5'-RACE incorporating molecular barcodes. TCRdb used MiXCR to reprocess the 5' RACE reads, holding one entry per CDR3 protein. The profile covers just over 350,000 distinct CDR3 sequences, with 20% to 25% appearing a single time and 13% taken by the ten largest. The receptor was isolated from a male donor with ankylosing spondylitis or in good health (not recorded which). The specimen was blood, either unsorted or a sorted T cell fraction (not recorded which). The V call is TRBV12-3 or TRBV12-4, the J call TRBJ2-2, with a weak D call TRBD2 (5 bases). The CDR3: CASSLLPDLPTGELFF. CDR3 DNA: TGTGCCAGCAGTCTACTTCCGGACTTGCCGACCGGGGAGCTGTTTTTT.